The clone carrying this T cell receptor beta chain was counted between two and nine times. Its antigen is not known. These data originate in a study of Graves' ophthalmopathy and Graves' hyperthyroidism. Whole-study context: Peripheral blood samples were taken at initial diagnosis, before any treatment. Overall study findings and caveats: Most clonotypes expanded in thyroid above 0.001 frequency were present in blood too.

For donors with ophthalmopathy, the disease showed moderate-to-severe activity, reached CAS ≥3 and NOSPECS ≥4, and had lasted under 3 months. Exclusion applied to patients with other autoimmune diseases, uncontrolled infections, pregnancy or lactation. RNA transcripts served as template for amplifying TCR beta CDR3 sequences. First-round RT-PCR used HTBI primers; second-round multiplex PCR followed. TCRdb reanalysed the multiplex PCR reads using MiXCR and keeps one entry per CDR3 protein. The table shows 650,000 to 900,000 distinct CDR3 sequences, with around 40% occurring only once. The clonotype comes from an adult man with Graves' ophthalmopathy. Sample: peripheral blood.

DNA of the CDR3: TGTGCCAGCAGTAGGACGCAGTCCCCGGGCTATGGCTACACCTTC. Encoded protein: CASSRTQSPGYGYTF. The rearrangement uses TRBV28 and TRBJ1-2; no reliable D call. Trimming cost V 5 bases and J 4 bases, with 17 bases left between them. Germline V lookup: CDR1 MDHEN, CDR2 SYDVKM. The CDR3 spans 15 residues.